This T cell receptor (beta chain) was obtained from a study of blood T cells in healthy people across ages. As concerns this clonotype: The junction does not match germline at one end; this may be a read error.

A J-beta primer mix and a sample-barcoded 5' primer were used in a second PCR of about 7 to 12 cycles. The template-switch adaptor was a 5' adaptor with 12 random nucleotides. It tagged each cDNA molecule. TCRdb redid the calling of the 5' RACE reads with MiXCR, one entry per CDR3 protein. The sample yields roughly 2 million distinct CDR3 sequences, around 50% seen once. The receptor was isolated from a woman aged 40 to 50 in good health. The sample was blood.

CDR3 amino acids: CASSLDIGVVETQYF. The DNA of the CDR3 is TGTGCTAGCAGCTTAGACATCGGGGTGGTCGAGACCCAGTACTTC. The chain combines TRBV7-7 with TRBJ2-5; D is possibly TRBD2 (5 bases). This CDR3 is built from 15 residues. Germline V lookup: CDR1 SSHAT, CDR2 FNYEAQ (reference sequence). Full variable domain (outside the CDR3, taken from reference TRBV7-7 and TRBJ2-5): GAGVSQSPRYKVTKRGQDVTLRCDPISSHATLYWYQQALGQGPEFLTYFNYEAQPDKSGLPSDRFSAERPEGSISTLTIQRTEQRDSAMYRCASSLDIGVVETQYFGPGTRLLVL.